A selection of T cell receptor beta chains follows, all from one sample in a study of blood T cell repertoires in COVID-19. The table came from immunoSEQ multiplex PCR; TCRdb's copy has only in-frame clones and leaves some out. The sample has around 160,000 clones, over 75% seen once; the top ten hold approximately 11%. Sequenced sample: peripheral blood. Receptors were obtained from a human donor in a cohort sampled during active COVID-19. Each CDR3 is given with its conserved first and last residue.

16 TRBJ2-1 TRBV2 CASSLRTSGSQGEQFF
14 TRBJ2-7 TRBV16 CASSQAGGSYEQYF
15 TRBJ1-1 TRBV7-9 CASSLASGQNTEAFF
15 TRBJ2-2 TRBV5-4 CASSSDRGYTGELFF
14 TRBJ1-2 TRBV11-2 CASSLGQGVYGYTF
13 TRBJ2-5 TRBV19 CASSRGVGETQYF
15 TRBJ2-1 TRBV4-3 CASSQSGTAYNEQFF
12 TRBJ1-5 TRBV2 CASRGSNQPQHF
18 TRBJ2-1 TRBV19 CASSMLPGTSGIQSEQFF
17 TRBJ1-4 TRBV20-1 CSASRRDRGLLDEKLFF
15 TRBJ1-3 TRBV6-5 CASVRAAGSGNTIYF
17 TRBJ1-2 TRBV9 CASSVGGDRGRFMGYTF
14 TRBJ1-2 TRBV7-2 CASSLGQGNYGYTF
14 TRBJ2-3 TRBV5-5 CASSLYSRTDTQYF
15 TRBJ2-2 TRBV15 CATSSYTGDIGELFF
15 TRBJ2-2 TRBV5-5 CASSPGQGRTGELFF
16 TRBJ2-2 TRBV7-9 CASSPPTGSNAGELFF
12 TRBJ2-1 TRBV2 CASSTKTDPRFF
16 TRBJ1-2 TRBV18 CASSPSTGDYSYGYTF
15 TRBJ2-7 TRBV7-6 CASSNTGTGDREQYF
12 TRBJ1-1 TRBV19 CASIQGNTEAFF
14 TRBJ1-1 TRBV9 CASSATGINTEAFF
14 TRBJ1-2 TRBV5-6 CASFEAGFGYGYTF